This entry describes one T cell receptor (beta chain). Authors' processing steps: Estimation of nucleated cell counts was performed using reference gene primer amplification. The repertoire was sequenced with immunoSEQ multiplex PCR; TCRdb's copy has only in-frame clones and lacks some. D and trimming were read from the DNA, whereas the V and J calls and clone size are those reported in that table. The repertoire holds 250,000 to 350,000 clones, with around 90% as singletons. The entry originates in a study of blood T cell repertoires in COVID-19. Across under 25 US areas, participants ranged in age from 18 to 89 years. Participants' reported clinical history set cohort assignment. Recovery meant two consecutive negative NP/OP PCR tests, professional clearance, or resolved symptoms. CDR1 is SGHAT, CDR2 FQNNGV, per germline. CDR3 length: 11 residues. V gave up 5 bases and J gave up 7 bases, with 6 bases separating them.

This TCR came from a woman aged 45-65 years who had recovered from COVID-19. This chain joins TRBV11-2 and TRBJ2-1; the D is unclear. The specimen sequenced was PBMCs or T cells enriched from blood (not recorded which). For the CDR3, the DNA is TGTGCCAGCAGCGTCAGTAATGAGCAGTTCTTC. Its translation: CASSVSNEQFF.